The rows below give T cell receptor beta chains drawn from one sample of a study of blood T cell repertoires in COVID-19. Repertoires were generated with immunoSEQ multiplex PCR, while TCRdb's copy carries only in-frame clones and drops some. The sample carries about 82,000 clones, approximately 82% recorded once. Sample: peripheral blood. These receptors were obtained from a woman between 55 and 75 years old with acute or convalescent COVID-19. Each CDR3 is given with its conserved first and last residue. Each record gives: V gene, D gene, clone size, J gene, CDR3 protein, CDR3 DNA. D genes are given only for firm matches. Clone size is given for some rows only: seen once, a few or many times, or a class if the clone is expanded.

V: TRBV5-8; D: TRBD2; size: -; J: TRBJ2-5; CDR3: CASSPGLAGGSVETQYF; DNA: TGTGCCAGCAGCCCAGGACTAGCGGGAGGATCTGTGGAGACCCAGTACTTC
V: TRBV7-6; D: TRBD1; size: few; J: TRBJ1-6; CDR3: CASSKGTGGDRNSPLHF; DNA: TGTGCCAGCAGCAAGGGGACAGGGGGAGATCGTAATTCACCCCTCCACTTT
V: TRBV7-2; D: -; size: -; J: TRBJ2-1; CDR3: CASSSGGWNEQFF; DNA: TGTGCCAGCAGTTCCGGCGGGTGGAATGAGCAGTTCTTC
V: TRBV24-1; D: TRBD1; size: -; J: TRBJ1-1; CDR3: CATSDLIGTGRGRTEAFF; DNA: TGTGCCACCAGTGATTTAATCGGGACAGGGCGGGGACGCACTGAAGCTTTCTTT
V: TRBV19; D: TRBD1; size: -; J: TRBJ1-3; CDR3: CASLGDRVSGNTIYF; DNA: TGTGCCAGCTTAGGGGACAGGGTCTCTGGAAACACCATATATTTT
V: TRBV20-1; D: -; size: -; J: TRBJ2-3; CDR3: CSASLEFSTDTQYF; DNA: TGCAGTGCTAGTCTAGAGTTTAGCACAGATACGCAGTATTTT
V: TRBV11-2; D: -; size: once; J: TRBJ2-1; CDR3: CASSHEHEQFF; DNA: TGTGCCAGCAGCCACGAGCATGAGCAGTTCTTC
V: TRBV30; D: TRBD1; size: -; J: TRBJ1-4; CDR3: CAWGATGGSIANEKLFF; DNA: TGTGCCTGGGGTGCGACAGGGGGCAGTATTGCTAATGAAAAACTGTTTTTT
V: TRBV7-3; D: TRBD2; size: -; J: TRBJ2-3; CDR3: CASSRAGGSTDTQYF; DNA: TGTGCCAGCAGCCGGGCGGGGGGCTCCACAGATACGCAGTATTTT
V: TRBV5-6; D: TRBD1; size: -; J: TRBJ2-5; CDR3: CASSGGQGTQETQYF; DNA: TGTGCCAGCAGCGGGGGACAGGGAACCCAAGAGACCCAGTACTTC
V: TRBV6-5; D: TRBD1; size: once; J: TRBJ1-5; CDR3: CASRRKGQGYQPQHF; DNA: TGTGCCAGCAGACGAAAGGGACAGGGATACCAGCCCCAGCATTTT
V: TRBV5-5; D: TRBD2; size: few; J: TRBJ2-1; CDR3: CASSLVSSGVNEQFF; DNA: TGTGCCAGCAGCTTGGTGTCTAGCGGGGTAAATGAGCAGTTCTTC
V: TRBV5-5; D: TRBD1; size: -; J: TRBJ1-2; CDR3: CASSSLGQGRDGYTF; DNA: TGTGCCAGCAGCTCGCTCGGACAGGGACGAGATGGCTACACCTTC
V: TRBV7-2; D: -; size: -; J: TRBJ2-2; CDR3: CASSFNGAGELFF; DNA: TGTGCCAGCAGCTTTAACGGGGCCGGGGAGCTGTTTTTT
V: TRBV7-3; D: TRBD1; size: -; J: TRBJ1-6; CDR3: CASSLTGQGENSPLHF; DNA: TGTGCCAGCAGCTTAACAGGACAGGGCGAGAATTCACCCCTCCACTTT
V: TRBV6-5; D: TRBD1; size: -; J: TRBJ1-1; CDR3: CASSYRQGGYTEAFF; DNA: TGTGCCAGCAGTTACCGACAGGGAGGCTACACTGAAGCTTTCTTT
V: TRBV7-2; D: TRBD1; size: -; J: TRBJ1-2; CDR3: CASSLGGTGLPYGYTF; DNA: TGTGCCAGCAGCTTAGGGGGGACAGGCCTGCCCTATGGCTACACCTTC
V: TRBV5-1; D: -; size: -; J: TRBJ2-3; CDR3: CASSFDLGARTDTQYF; DNA: TGCGCCAGCAGCTTTGATTTGGGGGCACGCACAGATACGCAGTATTTT
V: TRBV28; D: TRBD1; size: -; J: TRBJ1-2; CDR3: CASSVTGASGYTF; DNA: TGTGCCAGCAGCGTAACAGGGGCCTCTGGCTACACCTTC
V: TRBV6-2/TRBV6-3; D: -; size: -; J: TRBJ2-3; CDR3: CASSYWGGHYTDTQYF; DNA: TGTGCCAGCAGTTACTGGGGGGGACACTACACAGATACGCAGTATTTT
V: TRBV7-9; D: -; size: few; J: TRBJ1-1; CDR3: CAGFPPGTEAFF; DNA: TGTGCCGGCTTCCCCCCGGGGACTGAAGCTTTCTTT
V: TRBV6-2/TRBV6-3; D: -; size: once; J: TRBJ1-2; CDR3: CASSPDRTNGYTF; DNA: TGTGCCAGCAGTCCCGACAGGACCAATGGCTACACCTTC
V: TRBV11-2; D: TRBD1; size: -; J: TRBJ1-2; CDR3: CASSPRTGVDGYTF; DNA: TGTGCCAGCAGCCCCCGGACAGGAGTGGATGGCTACACCTTC
V: TRBV7-3; D: TRBD2; size: -; J: TRBJ2-3; CDR3: CASSRSGGSTDTQYF; DNA: TGTGCCAGCAGCCGTAGCGGGGGGAGCACAGATACGCAGTATTTT
V: TRBV3-1/TRBV3-2; D: -; size: -; J: TRBJ1-2; CDR3: CASSQVGISGGYTF; DNA: TGTGCCAGCAGCCAAGTAGGGATATCAGGGGGCTACACCTTC
V: TRBV9; D: -; size: -; J: TRBJ1-1; CDR3: CASSVSARMGGDENTEAFF; DNA: TGTGCCAGCAGCGTATCTGCCCGGATGGGGGGAGACGAGAACACTGAAGCTTTCTTT
V: TRBV10-3; D: -; size: once; J: TRBJ1-6; CDR3: CAISEWGPSSPLHF; DNA: TGTGCCATCAGTGAGTGGGGCCCTAGTTCACCCCTCCACTTT
V: TRBV11-3; D: TRBD2; size: -; J: TRBJ2-1; CDR3: CASSWGLAGNEQFF; DNA: TGTGCCAGCAGCTGGGGACTAGCGGGGAATGAGCAGTTCTTC
V: TRBV11-2; D: -; size: -; J: TRBJ1-4; CDR3: CASSLGRRPTNEKLFF; DNA: TGTGCCAGCAGCTTAGGGAGACGGCCAACTAATGAAAAACTGTTTTTT
V: TRBV27; D: TRBD1; size: -; J: TRBJ1-1; CDR3: CASIYRGRETEAFF; DNA: TGTGCCAGCATTTACAGGGGGCGGGAAACTGAAGCTTTCTTT
V: TRBV4-1; D: TRBD2; size: -; J: TRBJ2-5; CDR3: CASSQPGISGRFQETQYF; DNA: TGCGCCAGCAGCCAACCTGGGATTAGCGGGAGGTTTCAAGAGACCCAGTACTTC
V: TRBV18; D: TRBD2; size: -; J: TRBJ2-1; CDR3: CASSPSPSGAGAEQFF; DNA: TGTGCCAGCTCACCCAGCCCTAGCGGGGCGGGCGCTGAGCAGTTCTTC
V: TRBV7-2; D: -; size: -; J: TRBJ2-2; CDR3: CASSQSQGTGELFF; DNA: TGTGCCAGCAGCCAAAGTCAGGGTACCGGGGAGCTGTTTTTT
V: TRBV11-2; D: -; size: -; J: TRBJ1-1; CDR3: CASSPPGGGTEAFF; DNA: TGTGCCAGCAGCCCCCCTGGGGGGGGCACTGAAGCTTTCTTT
V: TRBV7-9; D: -; size: -; J: TRBJ1-2; CDR3: CASSLSQGHGYTF; DNA: TGTGCCAGCAGCTTGTCACAGGGCCATGGCTACACCTTC
V: TRBV7-8; D: TRBD2; size: -; J: TRBJ2-7; CDR3: CASSLATSGSIHEQYF; DNA: TGTGCCAGCAGCTTAGCGACTAGCGGGAGTATCCACGAGCAGTACTTC
V: TRBV15; D: -; size: -; J: TRBJ2-4; CDR3: CATSRGVGGRLDIQYF; DNA: TGTGCCACCAGCAGGGGTGTGGGGGGGCGCTTGGACATTCAGTACTTC
V: TRBV28; D: TRBD2; size: -; J: TRBJ2-1; CDR3: CASSSTTTSGKIYEQFF; DNA: TGTGCCAGCAGTTCTACTACGACTAGCGGGAAAATATATGAGCAGTTCTTC
V: TRBV7-3; D: TRBD1; size: -; J: TRBJ1-1; CDR3: CASSSRTGGNTEAFF; DNA: TGTGCCAGCAGCTCCCGGACAGGGGGGAACACTGAAGCTTTCTTT
V: TRBV5-1; D: -; size: -; J: TRBJ1-1; CDR3: CASSLSSENTEAFF; DNA: TGCGCCAGCAGCTTGAGTTCAGAGAACACTGAAGCTTTCTTT
V: TRBV12-5; D: TRBD2; size: -; J: TRBJ2-3; CDR3: CASRLVPGLAGAGDTQYF; DNA: TGTGCTAGTCGGTTAGTTCCGGGACTAGCGGGGGCAGGAGATACGCAGTATTTT
V: TRBV6-5; D: -; size: -; J: TRBJ1-3; CDR3: CASSYVQGSGNTIYF; DNA: TGTGCCAGCAGTTACGTCCAGGGTTCAGGAAACACCATATATTTT
V: TRBV5-1; D: -; size: -; J: TRBJ2-3; CDR3: CASSLGSGAVADTQYF; DNA: TGCGCCAGCAGCTTGGGTTCAGGGGCGGTGGCAGATACGCAGTATTTT
V: TRBV11-3; D: -; size: -; J: TRBJ2-7; CDR3: CASSLIIYEQYF; DNA: TGTGCCAGCAGCTTAATTATCTACGAGCAGTACTTC
V: TRBV7-2; D: TRBD2; size: -; J: TRBJ2-7; CDR3: CASSRGGFSYEQYF; DNA: TGTGCCAGCAGCCGGGGGGGCTTCTCCTACGAGCAGTACTTC
V: TRBV5-1; D: TRBD1; size: -; J: TRBJ1-4; CDR3: CARVPGQGREEKLFF; DNA: TGCGCCAGAGTCCCGGGACAGGGAAGGGAAGAAAAACTGTTTTTT
V: TRBV3-1/TRBV3-2; D: -; size: -; J: TRBJ2-2; CDR3: CASNIGGNTGELFF; DNA: TGTGCCAGCAACATAGGGGGAAACACCGGGGAGCTGTTTTTT
V: TRBV5-1; D: -; size: -; J: TRBJ1-3; CDR3: CASSLGVLSGNTIYF; DNA: TGCGCCAGCAGCTTAGGGGTGCTCTCTGGAAACACCATATATTTT